The 2 T cell receptor beta chains below come from one sample, sequenced in a study of blood T cell repertoires in COVID-19. Assay: immunoSEQ multiplex PCR; the TCRdb copy retains only in-frame clones and omits some. The repertoire consists of about 170,000 clones, with 80% to 90% occurring once and the leading ten covering under 3.5%. Sample: peripheral blood. The receptors here all came from a woman older than 75 with COVID-19, enrolled during active disease.

The chain recombines TRBV30 with TRBJ2-1; weak D call: TRBD1 (5 bases). Germline loops: CDR1 GTSNPN, CDR2 SVGIG (reference sequence). This CDR3 spans 13 amino acids. Trimming cost V 5 bases and J 12 bases, with 20 bases left between them. The CDR3 reads CAWARAWGEPQFF. In nucleotides, the CDR3 is TGTGCCTGGGCTCGGGCGTGGGGCGAGCCGCAGTTCTTC.

This CDR3 reads CASSLVGGYEQYF. CDR3 bases: TGCGCCAGCAGCTTGGTAGGGGGATACGAGCAGTACTTC. The V and J genes are TRBV5-1 and TRBJ2-7; D is perhaps TRBD1 (6 bases). V was pared by 0 bases and J by 4 bases, with 8 bases between. The germline CDR1 and CDR2 sequences are SGHRS and YFSETQ. The CDR3 is 13 residues long.